What follows are 8 T cell receptor beta chains derived from one specimen sequenced in a study of metastatic and nonmetastatic thyroid tumors (dated by TCRdb to the early 2020s). The receptor library was made with PCR. The instrument given in TCRdb is Illumina HiSeq 4000. TCRdb reprocessed the public reads (quality trimming at Q25 with fastp, clone calling with MiXCR) and kept in-frame beta chains. The table for this sample lists tens of thousands of clones; roughly 15% of them were counted only once. The ten largest clones add up to 3% of the sample. No treatment had been received by any patient before thyroid surgery. What was sequenced was blood. All receptors derive from a female donor with papillary thyroid cancer or a benign thyroid nodule (not recorded which). Some clones in this sample may be carry-over from other donors' samples.

This chain connects TRBV12-3 or TRBV12-4 to TRBJ2-1; no clear D. The CDR3 is 13 residues long. Between the trimmed V and J ends, which lost 4 bases and 12 bases, there was a span of 16 bases. The CDR3 loop is CASSYILRAGQFF. CDR3 nucleotide sequence: TGTGCCAGCAGTTATATACTACGAGCCGGGCAGTTCTTC.

This clone has at least ten counts. The chain joins TRBV7-9 to TRBJ1-1, with D perhaps matching TRBD1 (6 bases). This CDR3 is 14 amino acids long. From germline, CDR1 is SEHNR and CDR2 FQNEAQ (reference sequence). Trimming cost V 4 bases and J 1 base, with 10 bases left between them. The CDR3: CASSYPDRNTEAFF. As DNA, the CDR3 is TGTGCCAGCAGCTATCCGGACAGGAACACTGAAGCTTTCTTT. Complete variable domain (other parts from reference TRBV7-9 and TRBJ1-1): DTGVSQNPRHKITKRGQNVTFRCDPISEHNRLYWYRQTLGQGPEFLTYFQNEAQLEKSRLLSDRFSAERPKGSFSTLEIQRTEQGDSAMYLCASSYPDRNTEAFFGQGTRLTVV.

The chain carries TRBV7-2 and TRBJ1-1; D not resolved. V was trimmed by 2 bases and J by 1 base, leaving 8 bases between them. Germline V gives CDR1 SGHTA, CDR2 FQGNSA. The CDR3 extends over 14 amino acids. The CDR3 region has the DNA TGTGCCAGCAGCTTATTATGGCCGAACACTGAAGCTTTCTTT. This codes for CASSLLWPNTEAFF.

The chain carries TRBV27 and TRBJ2-2; 8 bases map to TRBD2. The CDR3 extends over 15 amino acids. The trim removed 4 bases at V and 6 bases at J, leaving 7 bases unmatched. Germline-derived CDR1 and CDR2 are MNHEY and SMNVEV (reference sequence). CDR3 sequence (DNA): TGTGCCAGCAGTTCCGCCGGGACTAGGGCCGGGGAGCTGTTTTTT. It encodes CASSSAGTRAGELFF.

This clone has just a few counts. The chain is built from TRBV6-6 and TRBJ1-2; D might be TRBD1 (5 bases). Germline V gives CDR1 MNHNY, CDR2 SVGAGI (reference sequence). The CDR3 consists of 14 residues. The ends were cut back, 2 bases at V and 8 bases at J, with 15 bases in the middle. The CDR3 region has the DNA TGTGCCAGCAGTTACCTATACGGGGCTAGGGGCTACACCTTC. Amino acid sequence: CASSYLYGARGYTF.

By sample share, this clone is medium-sized. The rearrangement links TRBV6-1 to TRBJ1-3; 7 bases map to TRBD1. The CDR3 consists of 14 residues. Germline V gene sequence: CDR1 MNHNS, CDR2 SASEGT. Trimming took 6 bases from V and 4 from J; bases not matched to a gene: 6. The CDR3 coding sequence is TGTGCCAGCAGGGAAACAGGGGTCGGAAACACCATATATTTT. Translating gives CASRETGVGNTIYF.

This clone was observed at least ten times. The CDR3 reads CASSPDGLGVPYGYTF. In DNA, the CDR3 is TGCGCCAGCAGCCCTGATGGCCTAGGGGTCCCCTATGGCTACACCTTC. The chain uses TRBV5-1 and TRBJ1-2, with D perhaps matching TRBD1 (5 bases). From germline, CDR1 is SGHRS and CDR2 YFSETQ. Trimming took off 4 bases at V and 4 bases at J, with 20 bases between the two ends. The CDR3 is 16 residues long.

This clone has ten or more counts. The sample has other DNA sequences that encode this CDR3 too. The V call is TRBV6-1, the J call TRBJ2-3; possibly TRBD2 for D (6 bases). The V end lost 5 bases, the J end lost 4 bases, and 22 bases lay between the germline ends. The CDR3 contains 17 residues. CDR1 and CDR2 from the germline V gene are MNHNS and SASEGT. CDR3 residues: CASSLSGSRGRADTQYF. Written as DNA, the CDR3 is TGTGCCAGCAGTCTAAGCGGGTCAAGAGGTAGGGCAGATACGCAGTATTTT.